Listed below are T cell receptor beta chains from one sample, sequenced in a study of blood T cell repertoires in COVID-19. The protocol was immunoSEQ multiplex PCR, while the TCRdb copy is restricted to in-frame clones and leaves out a portion. The profile shows 60,000 to 75,000 clones, around 86% of them singletons. Sequenced sample: peripheral blood. Every receptor here comes from a man between 25 and 39 years old with acute or convalescent COVID-19. Both conserved end residues are part of each CDR3. Each record gives: J gene, V gene, CDR3 protein.

j_gene: TRBJ2-5
v_gene: TRBV18
CDR3aa: CASSSQETQYF

j_gene: TRBJ2-1
v_gene: TRBV4-2
CDR3aa: CASSLGNGLAGGDEQFF

j_gene: TRBJ1-3
v_gene: TRBV6-5
CDR3aa: CASSDTGSGNTIYF

j_gene: TRBJ1-5
v_gene: TRBV6-5
CDR3aa: CASSSTVNSNQPQHF

j_gene: TRBJ1-6
v_gene: TRBV6-6
CDR3aa: CASSRGQETSPLHF

j_gene: TRBJ2-7
v_gene: TRBV6-6
CDR3aa: CASSPSTYEQYF

j_gene: TRBJ1-2
v_gene: TRBV24-1
CDR3aa: CATSDRGYGYTF

j_gene: TRBJ2-1
v_gene: TRBV5-1
CDR3aa: CASVAGGSSYNEQFF

j_gene: TRBJ1-1
v_gene: TRBV10-3
CDR3aa: CAISDLGQGNTEAFF

j_gene: TRBJ1-5
v_gene: TRBV3-1/TRBV3-2
CDR3aa: CASSQATGAHQGPQHF

j_gene: TRBJ2-1
v_gene: TRBV6-5
CDR3aa: CASRVRQASNEQFF

j_gene: TRBJ2-5
v_gene: TRBV7-2
CDR3aa: CASRRPTGLETQYF

j_gene: TRBJ1-5
v_gene: TRBV6-1
CDR3aa: CASSELVRGNQPQHF

j_gene: TRBJ2-7
v_gene: TRBV4-2
CDR3aa: CASSHSLAGGDEQYF

j_gene: TRBJ2-5
v_gene: TRBV7-9
CDR3aa: CASSLGAGVQETQYF

j_gene: TRBJ1-5
v_gene: TRBV5-5
CDR3aa: CASSLQARQPQHF

j_gene: TRBJ2-2
v_gene: TRBV5-5
CDR3aa: CASSFVSGGELFF

j_gene: TRBJ2-3
v_gene: TRBV3-1/TRBV3-2
CDR3aa: CASSPGQGRTDTQYF

j_gene: TRBJ2-3
v_gene: TRBV19
CDR3aa: CASSTLPGAGPDTQYF

j_gene: TRBJ1-1
v_gene: TRBV18
CDR3aa: CASSLQFGRGHTEAFF